This is a list of T cell receptor beta chains from one sample in a study of identifying expanded T cells in peripheral blood. Measured with immunoSEQ multiplex PCR; TCRdb has only the in-frame clones, and not every one. The repertoire holds 70,000 or so clones, with roughly 90% as singletons. Sequencing was performed on blood. All receptors derive from a person aged 18 to 70 in good health. The CDR3 runs from the conserved cysteine through the conserved F or W. Fields, in order: clone size, D gene, J gene, V gene, CDR3 DNA, CDR3 protein. A D gene is named only where the DNA matches it firmly. The size of a clone is reported for some rows only, either as once, few or many, or as a class for expanded clones.

abundance: -; d_gene: -; j_gene: TRBJ1-1; v_gene: TRBV14; CDR3nt: TGTGCCAGCAGCCAAGTTCCGGGGAACACTGAAGCTTTCTTT; CDR3aa: CASSQVPGNTEAFF
abundance: -; d_gene: -; j_gene: TRBJ2-5; v_gene: TRBV20-1; CDR3nt: TGCAGTGCTCCAGTGCAAGAGACCCAGTACTTC; CDR3aa: CSAPVQETQYF
abundance: -; d_gene: -; j_gene: TRBJ1-1; v_gene: TRBV4-1; CDR3nt: TGCGCCAGCAGCCAAGATAGGGGGAACACTGAAGCTTTCTTT; CDR3aa: CASSQDRGNTEAFF
abundance: -; d_gene: -; j_gene: TRBJ2-7; v_gene: TRBV11-2; CDR3nt: TGTGCCAGCAGCACCGCAGGGGGGGCTTCCGAGCAGTACTTC; CDR3aa: CASSTAGGASEQYF
abundance: -; d_gene: -; j_gene: TRBJ2-2; v_gene: TRBV5-1; CDR3nt: TGCGCCAGCAGCTTGGTTCTGAACACCGGGGAGCTGTTTTTT; CDR3aa: CASSLVLNTGELFF
abundance: -; d_gene: TRBD2; j_gene: TRBJ2-2; v_gene: TRBV4-1; CDR3nt: TGCGCCAGCAGCCAAGTACTAGCGGGAATAAACACCGGGGAGCTGTTTTTT; CDR3aa: CASSQVLAGINTGELFF
abundance: -; d_gene: TRBD1; j_gene: TRBJ1-1; v_gene: TRBV5-1; CDR3nt: TGCGCCAGCAGCTTAAGGGGGCCGTGGGACACTGAAGCTTTCTTT; CDR3aa: CASSLRGPWDTEAFF
abundance: -; d_gene: -; j_gene: TRBJ2-3; v_gene: TRBV2; CDR3nt: TGTGCCAGCATCTTTAGCGGTGACGGGGGTACGCAGTATTTT; CDR3aa: CASIFSGDGGTQYF
abundance: -; d_gene: -; j_gene: TRBJ1-1; v_gene: TRBV7-2; CDR3nt: TGTGCCAGCAGCTTAGATAGGGTGACTGAAGCTTTCTTT; CDR3aa: CASSLDRVTEAFF
abundance: -; d_gene: TRBD2; j_gene: TRBJ2-1; v_gene: TRBV19; CDR3nt: TGTGCCAGTAGTCCCCGAAGCGGGAGTGGTGCTGAGCAGTTCTTC; CDR3aa: CASSPRSGSGAEQFF
abundance: -; d_gene: TRBD2; j_gene: TRBJ2-1; v_gene: TRBV9; CDR3nt: TGTGCCAGCACACGATGGGCTAGCGGGAGTGGTGAGCAGTTCTTC; CDR3aa: CASTRWASGSGEQFF
abundance: -; d_gene: TRBD1; j_gene: TRBJ2-1; v_gene: TRBV4-2; CDR3nt: TGTGCCAGCAGCCAAGGGGGGACAGGGGGCTACAATGAGCAGTTCTTC; CDR3aa: CASSQGGTGGYNEQFF
abundance: -; d_gene: -; j_gene: TRBJ2-7; v_gene: TRBV5-1; CDR3nt: TGCGCCAGCAGCTTTATACAGGGAGGGGACGAGCAGTACTTC; CDR3aa: CASSFIQGGDEQYF
abundance: few; d_gene: TRBD1; j_gene: TRBJ1-6; v_gene: TRBV5-8; CDR3nt: TGTGCCAGCAGACAGGGGATCTATAATTCACCCCTCCACTTT; CDR3aa: CASRQGIYNSPLHF
abundance: -; d_gene: TRBD1; j_gene: TRBJ2-1; v_gene: TRBV7-6; CDR3nt: TGTGCCAGCAGCCCCCTCCCGGGACAGTACAATGAGCAGTTCTTC; CDR3aa: CASSPLPGQYNEQFF
abundance: -; d_gene: -; j_gene: TRBJ1-1; v_gene: TRBV6-6; CDR3nt: TGTGCCAGCAGTGCCTCAGGGGATCGGCGCACTGAAGCTTTCTTT; CDR3aa: CASSASGDRRTEAFF
abundance: -; d_gene: -; j_gene: TRBJ1-3; v_gene: TRBV2; CDR3nt: TGTGCCAGCAGTGAAGTCAGGGGTACTGGAAACACCATATATTTT; CDR3aa: CASSEVRGTGNTIYF
abundance: -; d_gene: TRBD1; j_gene: TRBJ1-2; v_gene: TRBV30; CDR3nt: TGTGCCTGGAGTGTACCCCCCAGGGGGCGGGATGGCTACACCTTC; CDR3aa: CAWSVPPRGRDGYTF
abundance: -; d_gene: -; j_gene: TRBJ2-2; v_gene: TRBV7-9; CDR3nt: TGTGCCAGCAGCTTTGCCCAGGCCGGGGAGCTGTTTTTT; CDR3aa: CASSFAQAGELFF
abundance: -; d_gene: -; j_gene: TRBJ1-2; v_gene: TRBV6-5; CDR3nt: TGTGCCAGCAGTTACTCCGGGCCGGCTACAGGGAACCTCTACACCTTC; CDR3aa: CASSYSGPATGNLYTF
abundance: once; d_gene: TRBD1; j_gene: TRBJ2-1; v_gene: TRBV11-2; CDR3nt: TGTGCCAGCAGCGCAACCGGGACAGGTGATAATGAGCAGTTCTTC; CDR3aa: CASSATGTGDNEQFF
abundance: once; d_gene: -; j_gene: TRBJ1-4; v_gene: TRBV19; CDR3nt: TGTGCCAGTAGTAGATTTGGGGGAAAGGAAAAACTGTTTTTT; CDR3aa: CASSRFGGKEKLFF
abundance: -; d_gene: TRBD2; j_gene: TRBJ2-1; v_gene: TRBV18; CDR3nt: TGTGCCAGCTCACCACCGGGAGGGGTCGGTGAGCAGTTCTTC; CDR3aa: CASSPPGGVGEQFF
abundance: once; d_gene: TRBD2; j_gene: TRBJ2-3; v_gene: TRBV6-4; CDR3nt: TGTGCCTCCCTAGAGTGGCGGGAGGTAGATACGCAGTATTTT; CDR3aa: CASLEWREVDTQYF
abundance: -; d_gene: -; j_gene: TRBJ2-1; v_gene: TRBV4-2; CDR3nt: TGTGCCAGCAGCCCCTCGGATACATACAATGAGCAGTTCTTC; CDR3aa: CASSPSDTYNEQFF
abundance: -; d_gene: TRBD1; j_gene: TRBJ1-5; v_gene: TRBV6-1; CDR3nt: TGTGCCAGCAGTGAAGTGGACAGGGGTCGCAATCAGCCCCAGCATTTT; CDR3aa: CASSEVDRGRNQPQHF
abundance: -; d_gene: -; j_gene: TRBJ2-7; v_gene: TRBV19; CDR3nt: TGTGCCTCGACAGGCGAAGGGTGCCTCTACGAGCAGTACTTC; CDR3aa: CASTGEGCLYEQYF
abundance: -; d_gene: -; j_gene: TRBJ2-7; v_gene: TRBV5-3; CDR3nt: TGTGCCAGAAGCCCACTAGACAGAGAGTACGAGCAGTACTTC; CDR3aa: CARSPLDREYEQYF
abundance: -; d_gene: TRBD2; j_gene: TRBJ2-1; v_gene: TRBV7-8; CDR3nt: TGTGCCAGCAGCCTGACTAGCGGGACCTATTACAATGAGCAGTTCTTC; CDR3aa: CASSLTSGTYYNEQFF
abundance: -; d_gene: TRBD1; j_gene: TRBJ2-6; v_gene: TRBV5-1; CDR3nt: TGCGCCAGCAGCCCTCAACCGGGACAGGGAGGCTCTGGGGCCAACGTCCTGACTTTC; CDR3aa: CASSPQPGQGGSGANVLTF
abundance: once; d_gene: TRBD2; j_gene: TRBJ2-2; v_gene: TRBV7-3; CDR3nt: TGTGCCAGCAGCAAGACCGGGACTAACCTGAACACCGGGGAGCTGTTTTTT; CDR3aa: CASSKTGTNLNTGELFF
abundance: -; d_gene: -; j_gene: TRBJ2-3; v_gene: TRBV7-2; CDR3nt: TGTGCCAGCAGCTTAGCGGACTACACAAAGCCAGATACGCAGTATTTT; CDR3aa: CASSLADYTKPDTQYF
abundance: -; d_gene: -; j_gene: TRBJ2-6; v_gene: TRBV9; CDR3nt: TGTGCCAGCAGCGTAGGGTCTGGGGCCAACGTCCTGACTTTC; CDR3aa: CASSVGSGANVLTF
abundance: -; d_gene: TRBD1; j_gene: TRBJ2-1; v_gene: TRBV27; CDR3nt: TGTGCCAGCAGTTTTGACAGGGGTGTCTACAATGAGCAGTTCTTC; CDR3aa: CASSFDRGVYNEQFF
abundance: -; d_gene: -; j_gene: TRBJ2-5; v_gene: TRBV9; CDR3nt: TGTGCCAGCAGCGTAGACGGGATTTGGACATCCGCAGAGACCCAGTACTTC; CDR3aa: CASSVDGIWTSAETQYF
abundance: -; d_gene: -; j_gene: TRBJ2-5; v_gene: TRBV28; CDR3nt: TGTGCCAGCAGTTTAATTGGGGTTGGAGCGGAGACCCAGTACTTC; CDR3aa: CASSLIGVGAETQYF
abundance: few; d_gene: -; j_gene: TRBJ1-3; v_gene: TRBV28; CDR3nt: TGTGCCAGCAGTTTAAAATTCCAGGGAAGAGACACCATATATTTT; CDR3aa: CASSLKFQGRDTIYF
abundance: -; d_gene: -; j_gene: TRBJ2-5; v_gene: TRBV7-7; CDR3nt: TGTGCTAGCAGCTTAGCGTCCGGCGGGACCCAGTACTTC; CDR3aa: CASSLASGGTQYF
abundance: -; d_gene: -; j_gene: TRBJ2-5; v_gene: TRBV6-1; CDR3nt: TGTGCCAGCAGTGAAGCGCTTCTTGGGACCCAGTACTTC; CDR3aa: CASSEALLGTQYF
abundance: -; d_gene: -; j_gene: TRBJ2-7; v_gene: TRBV7-6; CDR3nt: TGTGCCAGCAGCTTAGGAGGGACCTACGAGCAGTACTTC; CDR3aa: CASSLGGTYEQYF
abundance: -; d_gene: TRBD2; j_gene: TRBJ2-3; v_gene: TRBV7-3; CDR3nt: TGTGCCAGCAGCCCAAGCGGGAGGGCAGCAGATACGCAGTATTTT; CDR3aa: CASSPSGRAADTQYF
abundance: once; d_gene: -; j_gene: TRBJ1-5; v_gene: TRBV18; CDR3nt: TGTGCCAGCTCACCACCGGGGCAGGGAGGGGGAAATCAGCCCCAGCATTTT; CDR3aa: CASSPPGQGGGNQPQHF
abundance: -; d_gene: -; j_gene: TRBJ1-1; v_gene: TRBV27; CDR3nt: TGTGCCAGCAGTTTATCCCGTAACACTGAAGCTTTCTTT; CDR3aa: CASSLSRNTEAFF
abundance: -; d_gene: -; j_gene: TRBJ2-7; v_gene: TRBV7-6; CDR3nt: TGTGCCAGCAGCCTCCGGGTCCGTAGCTCCTACGAGCAGTACTTC; CDR3aa: CASSLRVRSSYEQYF
abundance: -; d_gene: -; j_gene: TRBJ1-1; v_gene: TRBV7-9; CDR3nt: TGTGCCAGCAGCGCTACATCGAACACTGAAGCTTTCTTT; CDR3aa: CASSATSNTEAFF